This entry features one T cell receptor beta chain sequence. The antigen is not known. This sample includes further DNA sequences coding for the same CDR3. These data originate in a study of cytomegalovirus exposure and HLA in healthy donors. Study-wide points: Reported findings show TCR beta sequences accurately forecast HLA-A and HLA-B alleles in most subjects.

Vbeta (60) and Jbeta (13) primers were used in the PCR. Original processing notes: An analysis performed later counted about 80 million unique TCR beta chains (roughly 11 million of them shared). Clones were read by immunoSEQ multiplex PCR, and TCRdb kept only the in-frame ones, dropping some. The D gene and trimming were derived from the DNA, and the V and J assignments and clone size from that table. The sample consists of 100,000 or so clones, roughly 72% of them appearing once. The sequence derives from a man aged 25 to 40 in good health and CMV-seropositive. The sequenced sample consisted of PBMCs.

The CDR3 DNA follows: TGTGCCATCAGCGACAGGGGCAGGAACACTGAAGCTTTCTTT. Protein product: CAISDRGRNTEAFF. The chain carries TRBV10-3 and TRBJ1-1; 8 nucleotides line up with TRBD1. CDR1 is ENHRY and CDR2 is SYGVKD in the germline V gene. V was pared by 6 bases and J by 1 base, with 4 bases of the junction left unmatched. The CDR3 is 14 residues long.